These 9 T cell receptor beta chains originate from one sample sequenced in a study of OX40 agonist ivuxolimab in advanced cancers. TCRdb's copy holds only in-frame clones and misses some; the assay was immunoSEQ multiplex PCR. The sample contains more than 70,000 clones, about 85% of which appear only once. The sequencing here drew on CD4+ or CD8+ T cells sorted from blood, taken in a trial of the OX40 agonist ivuxolimab. The receptors stem from an adult with an advanced solid tumor such as melanoma, head and neck, liver or kidney cancer.

The rearrangement joins TRBV27 to TRBJ2-2; TRBD1 or TRBD2 may be the D gene (7 bases each). The germline V gene encodes CDR1 MNHEY and CDR2 SMNVEV (reference sequence). This CDR3 comprises 13 residues. Trimming cost V 10 bases and J 4 bases, with 13 bases left between them. CDR3 loop: CATQGGVTGELFF. CDR3 nucleotides: TGTGCCACCCAGGGGGGGGTCACCGGGGAGCTGTTTTTT.

The chain carries TRBV9 and TRBJ1-1; D may be TRBD1 (6 bases). CDR3 length equals 15 residues. CDR1 is SGDLS and CDR2 is YYNGEE in the germline V gene. V lost 4 bases and J lost 0, with 13 bases in between. The CDR3 region has the DNA TGTGCCAGCAGCCCCGGACAGAGATTGAACACTGAAGCTTTCTTT. This codes for CASSPGQRLNTEAFF.

As to this clone: An end of the junction differs from the germline gene, which may be a read error. This chain joins TRBV10-3 and TRBJ2-3, with D unclear. This CDR3 spans 13 amino acids. Germline lookup yields CDR1 ENHRY and CDR2 SYGVKD. In DNA, the CDR3 is TGTGCCAGCAGTGCGCCCGGGACAGATACGCAGTATTTT. Translating gives CASSAPGTDTQYF.

This clone has more than one count but fewer than ten. This chain connects TRBV6-1 to TRBJ2-1; a possible D gene is TRBD2 (7 bases). V was shortened by 6 bases and J by 9 bases, with 21 bases between the two germline ends. Germline V lookup: CDR1 MNHNS, CDR2 SASEGT. The CDR3 consists of 15 residues. The chain's CDR3 is CASSARTGRVIEQFF. CDR3 DNA sequence: TGTGCCAGCAGCGCAAGAACAGGGAGGGTCATTGAGCAGTTCTTC.

The V gene is TRBV7-2, the J gene TRBJ2-1, with D possibly matching TRBD1 (6 bases). CDR1 is SGHTA and CDR2 is FQGNSA in the germline V gene. V dropped 5 bases and J dropped 4 bases, with 15 bases sitting between them. The CDR3 loop spans 15 amino acids. This CDR3 reads CASSPRRDTYNEQFF. In nucleotides, the CDR3 is TGTGCCAGCAGCCCCCGCCGGGACACATACAATGAGCAGTTCTTC.

The chain uses TRBV19 and TRBJ2-7; 9 bases are a match to TRBD1. Germline V gene data show CDR1 as LNHDA and CDR2 as SQIVND (reference sequence). Germline trimming cut 2 bases from V and 0 bases from J; bases unmatched to any gene: 5. This CDR3 is 16 amino acids long. This CDR3 reads CASSIRGQGFSYEQYF. CDR3 DNA sequence: TGTGCCAGTAGTATACGGGGACAGGGATTCTCCTACGAGCAGTACTTC.

This chain joins TRBV27 and TRBJ2-1; 9 bases fit TRBD2. The CDR3 is made up of 15 amino acids. Per the germline V gene, CDR1 is MNHEY and CDR2 is SMNVEV (reference sequence). The V segment lost 7 bases and the J segment 3 bases; nucleotides outside the gene matches: 7. The CDR3 reads CASTPAGGLYNEQFF. Written as DNA, the CDR3 is TGTGCCAGCACCCCAGCGGGGGGACTCTACAATGAGCAGTTCTTC.

This clone was observed a handful of times. The chain recombines TRBV5-6 with TRBJ2-7, with a weak D call TRBD1 (5 bases). This CDR3 is 13 amino acids long. In germline, CDR1 is SGHDT, CDR2 YYEEEE. Trimming took off 7 bases at V and 6 bases at J, with 17 bases between the two ends. CDR3 in amino acids: CASRRGWSGEQYF. For the CDR3, the DNA is TGTGCCAGCCGTAGGGGTTGGTCGGGCGAGCAGTACTTC.

V usage is TRBV5-1 and J usage is TRBJ2-3; D remains ambiguous. V lost 0 bases and J 2 bases, leaving 4 bases between the germline ends. The CDR3 sequence is 13 residues long. Germline V lookup: CDR1 SGHRS, CDR2 YFSETQ. CDR3 DNA: TGCGCCAGCAGCTTGGGTAACACAGATACGCAGTATTTT. It encodes CASSLGNTDTQYF.